This TCR beta chain was obtained from a study of shared T cell receptors in the human thymus. J lost 0 bases, V lost 1 base, and 15 bases had no gene match. The CDR3 consists of 20 residues. Germline values: CDR1 SGHVS, CDR2 FNYEAQ. Clones were read by immunoSEQ multiplex PCR, and TCRdb kept only the in-frame ones, dropping some. There are 720,000 or so clones in the sample; roughly 88% occur only once, and roughly 0.01% lies in the top ten. The same data also contributed to another study, on human thymus T cells. That report adds: Corrective cardiac surgery supplied the resected thymus tissue. It looked as if thymic and blood repertoires used V and J genes in a biased way.

V gene TRBV7-6 combines with J gene TRBJ2-1, with 7 bases that match TRBD1. Sequenced material: thymocytes. The sequence derives from a girl younger than two with a congenital heart defect. DNA for the CDR3: TGTGCCAGCAGCTTAGTGGCGGCACAGGGGCGAACAAGCTCCTACAATGAGCAGTTCTTC. It encodes CASSLVAAQGRTSSYNEQFF.